The rows below give T cell receptor beta chains drawn from one sample of a study of T cells in Graves' hyperthyroidism and ophthalmopathy. One entry per CDR3 protein, called by TCRdb with MiXCR from the multiplex PCR reads. In the table there are under 400,000 distinct CDR3 sequences, around 13% of which are singletons. The material sequenced was blood. The receptor set was obtained from a woman aged 55-70 years with Graves' hyperthyroidism. Each CDR3 is given with its conserved first and last residue.

TRBV12-3/TRBV12-4	CASSFRGHGNQPQHF
TRBV4-1	CASSQDRAGRGGQPQHF
TRBV30	CACARAGYTF
TRBV7-7	CASSLSTETHFTGELFF
TRBV10-1	CASSEAPDTQYF
TRBV7-2	CASSPQGFSTEAFF
TRBV24-1	CATSDVGQPNTGELFF
TRBV11-2	CASSLGGTGIYNEQFF
TRBV4-1	CASSRIGRLHYEQYF
TRBV7-9	CASSKGQDNQPQHF
TRBV15	CATSRRTSGIDEQFF
TRBV12-3/TRBV12-4	CASSLPATGVYNEQFF
TRBV15	CATSRDPGGGTEAFF
TRBV20-1	CSTSPGGYNEQFF
TRBV7-9	CASSKSGNPYNEQFF
TRBV28	CASSLPYDEKLFF
TRBV29-1	CSVSRGMNTEAFF
TRBV5-1	CASSFLAGNYNEQFF
TRBV3-1	CASSVGSRGKGSPLHF
TRBV11-2	CASSFLSGSDDEQYF
TRBV5-1	CASSPRPDTQYF
TRBV19	CANSMGQAFNQPQHF
TRBV30	CAWGPRHIQYF